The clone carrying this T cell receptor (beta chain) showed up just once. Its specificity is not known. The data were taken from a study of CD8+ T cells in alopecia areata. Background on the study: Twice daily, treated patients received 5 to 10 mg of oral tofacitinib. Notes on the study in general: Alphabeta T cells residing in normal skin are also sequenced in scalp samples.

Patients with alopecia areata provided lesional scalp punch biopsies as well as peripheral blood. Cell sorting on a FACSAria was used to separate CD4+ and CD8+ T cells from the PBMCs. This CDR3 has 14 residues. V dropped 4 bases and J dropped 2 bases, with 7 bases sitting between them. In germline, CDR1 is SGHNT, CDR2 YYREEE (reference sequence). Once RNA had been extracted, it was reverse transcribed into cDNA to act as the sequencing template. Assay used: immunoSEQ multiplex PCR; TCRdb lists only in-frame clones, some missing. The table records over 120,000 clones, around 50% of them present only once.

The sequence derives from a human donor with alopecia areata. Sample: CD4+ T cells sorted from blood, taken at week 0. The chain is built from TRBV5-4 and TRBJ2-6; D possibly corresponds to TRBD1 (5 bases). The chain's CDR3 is CASSEQAGANVLTF. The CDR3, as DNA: TGTGCCAGCAGCGAACAGGCTGGGGCCAACGTCCTGACTTTC.